These 5 T cell receptor beta chains were all obtained from the same sample, sequenced in a study of T cell repertoires in cytomegalovirus infection. TCRdb reanalysed the reads using MiXCR and keeps one entry per CDR3 protein. Here the sample spans about 110,000 distinct CDR3 sequences, around 10% being singletons. These receptors' targets are unknown. Sequenced material: PBMCs, sequenced either directly or after in vitro stimulation (not recorded which). Receptors were obtained from a human donor in good health (CMV status not recorded). Some clones in this sample may be carry-over from other donors' samples.

This clonotype was seen ten or more times. V gene TRBV7-2 combines with J gene TRBJ1-1; TRBD1 might be the D (5 bases). Deletions cut 1 base from V and 7 bases from J, with 13 bases between. This CDR3 has 14 amino acids. Germline assignment: CDR1 SGHTA and CDR2 FQGNSA. This CDR3 reads CASSLVTGRGEAFF. In DNA, the CDR3 is TGTGCCAGCAGCTTAGTGACGGGGCGAGGTGAAGCTTTCTTT.

This clonotype appeared many times. The gene calls are TRBV7-9 and TRBJ2-5; 9 bases agree with TRBD2. Per germline, CDR1 SEHNR and CDR2 FQNEAQ (reference sequence). The junction had 5 bases not matched to a gene; V was cut back by 1 base and J by 5 bases. The CDR3 extends over 15 amino acids. The CDR3 sequence is CASSLVLAGRETQYF. DNA of the CDR3: TGTGCCAGCAGCTTAGTACTAGCGGGCCGGGAGACCCAGTACTTC.

This clonotype was seen at least ten times. V is TRBV11-2 and J is TRBJ1-4; 8 nucleotides match TRBD1. The CDR3 is 13 amino acids. CDR1 and CDR2 (germline): SGHAT, FQNNGV. Trimming cost V 8 bases and J 5 bases; bases outside gene matches: 4. The CDR3 DNA sequence: TGTGCCAGCCAGGGGGCATGGAATGAAAAACTGTTTTTT. As protein: CASQGAWNEKLFF.

The chain employs TRBV6-2 or TRBV6-3 and TRBJ2-7, with 14 nucleotides matching TRBD2. The germline gives CDR1 MNHEY, CDR2 SVGEGT. V was pared by 5 bases and J by 3 bases, with 6 bases of the junction left unmatched. The CDR3 covers 16 residues. CDR3 sequence (DNA): TGTGCCAGCAGTCCCGGGACTAGCGGGAGTATCTACGAGCAGTACTTC. Its protein is CASSPGTSGSIYEQYF.

This clonotype was seen more than once but under ten times. V and J are TRBV7-9 and TRBJ2-5; 9 bases fit TRBD2. The CDR3 consists of 16 residues. The germline V gene has CDR1 SEHNR and CDR2 FQNEAQ (reference sequence). The V and J ends lost 1 base and 5 bases, in that order; junction bases with no gene match: 8. CDR3 residues: CASSLDGAGGLETQYF. CDR3 DNA: TGTGCCAGCAGCTTAGATGGAGCGGGAGGCTTGGAGACCCAGTACTTC.